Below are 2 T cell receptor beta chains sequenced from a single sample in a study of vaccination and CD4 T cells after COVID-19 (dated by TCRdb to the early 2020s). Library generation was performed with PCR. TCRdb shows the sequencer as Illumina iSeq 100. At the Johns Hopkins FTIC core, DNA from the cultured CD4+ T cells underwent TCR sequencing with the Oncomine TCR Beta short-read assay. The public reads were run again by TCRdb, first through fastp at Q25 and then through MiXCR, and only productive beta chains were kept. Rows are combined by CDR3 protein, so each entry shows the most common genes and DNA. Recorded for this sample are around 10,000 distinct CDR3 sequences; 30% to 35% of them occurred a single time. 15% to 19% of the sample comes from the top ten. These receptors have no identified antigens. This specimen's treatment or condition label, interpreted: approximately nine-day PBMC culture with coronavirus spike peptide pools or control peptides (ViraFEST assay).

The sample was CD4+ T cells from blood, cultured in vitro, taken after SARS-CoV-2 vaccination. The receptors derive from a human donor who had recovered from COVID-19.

The CDR3 loop reads CASSSRLNGELFF. CDR3 nucleotides: TGTGCCAGCAGTTCAAGACTCAACGGGGAGCTGTTTTTT. The chain is built from TRBV6-5 and TRBJ2-2; D is unclear. Germline V CDR1 and CDR2: MNHEY, SVGAGI. With 4 bases removed from V and 7 bases from J, the gap between germline ends came to 10 bases. The CDR3 totals 13 residues.

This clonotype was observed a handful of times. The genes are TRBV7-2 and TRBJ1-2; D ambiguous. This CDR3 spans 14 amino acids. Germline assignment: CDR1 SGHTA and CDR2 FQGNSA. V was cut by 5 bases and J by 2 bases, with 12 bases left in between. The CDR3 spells CASSTPGGNYGYTF. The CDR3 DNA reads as TGTGCCAGCAGCACCCCGGGAGGGAACTATGGCTACACCTTC.